This T cell receptor beta chain is from a study of CD8+ T cells in alopecia areata (dated by TCRdb to 2017 to 2018). For the study in its entirety: Female C3H/HeJ recipients, roughly 6-11 weeks old, were grafted with skin from C3H/HeJ donors with spontaneous alopecia (roughly 6-12 months old). Scalp clonality was compared across normal scalp (n=4), patchy alopecia areata scalp (n=8), and alopecia totalis/universalis scalp (n=8). Amplification of TCRbeta CDR3 regions was done by immunoSEQ multiplex PCR using 35 Vbeta forward primers and 13 Jbeta reverse primers. On the human side, TCRbeta sequencing was run on scalp tissue and on sorted CD4+ and CD8+ peripheral blood T cells from healthy controls and from alopecia areata patients with either patchy or totalis/universalis disease. RNA came from the PAXgene miRNA kit for fixed scalp, the miRNeasy kit for PBMCs, and the RNeasy kit for mouse skin. In both human patients and the C3H/HeJ mouse model, the study applied high-throughput TCRbeta sequencing to look at T cell clonal expansion in alopecia areata. What the study reported, not specific to this receptor: Compared with mice, TCR sequences shared between patients were less clear, possibly partly because of HLA diversity across the patient population. Scalp TCR repertoire analysis is complicated because resident alphabeta T cells in normal human skin are also sequenced, whereas mouse skin is dominated by gammadelta T cells. Compared with normal scalp, lesional scalp had higher clonality and more expanded CD8+ clones, particularly in alopecia totalis/universalis, a pattern that suggests antigenic drive.

The library relied on the immunoSEQ multiplex PCR assay. To provide template for TCR sequencing, every sample had RNA extracted and reverse transcribed into cDNA. First-strand cDNA was synthesized using SuperScript III with a 2:1 mix of oligo-dT and random hexamers. A synthetic immune receptor repertoire was used to assess amplification bias, and residual bias was removed computationally. Libraries were sequenced on Illumina HiSeq with 60 bp reads covering the CDR3, read from J toward V. For the original study's pipeline: Raw reads were preprocessed to remove errors, and CDR3 was defined according to IMGT conventions as the region from the conserved cysteine to phenylalanine. Clonality was computed by normalizing Shannon entropy by log2 of the number of productive unique TCRs and subtracting the result from 1. Whether each scalp clone was CD4 or CD8 was inferred by checking scalp TCRbeta sequences against the CD4 and CD8 repertoires from sorted blood. TCRdb took this table from immuneACCESS and kept in-frame rearrangements with V and J called. Such tables lack part of the clones; where checked against another copy, unresolved V genes explain under half of the gap, and the rest is unexplained. V and J calls and clone size are those listed in that table; D and trimming were worked out from the DNA. The table records under 20,000 clones for this sample, and not one of them appears only once. Roughly 29% of the sample is held by the ten biggest clonotypes.

This clone was recorded many times. What antigen it recognizes has not been identified. Mouse gene names and germline sequences are used here. Pooled mouse cutaneous lymph node cells were stained for CD4, CD8alpha, NKG2D, NKG2ACE and other markers, then sorted on a BD Influx. Specimen: CD8+ T cells sorted from a lymph node. The sequence derives from a C3H/HeJ mouse with alopecia areata. The MHC haplotype found in this strain is H2-k.

The DNA read from the CDR3 is TGCACCTGCAGTGCAGATCAGGTTTCCAACGAA. Translated, this gives CTCSADQVSNE. The CDR3 in full is CTCSADQVSNERLFF. Rearrangement joined TRBV1 to TRBJ1-4, with no D gene named confidently. The read stops 4 residues short of the end of the CDR3; the missing end is completed from the germline J gene. A distance of 5 bases separates the germline ends of V and J, which lose 0 bases and 0 bases respectively. CDR1 and CDR2, per the germline V gene (reference sequence), are NSQYPW and LRSPGD. The CDR3 runs 15 residues from the cysteine to the phenylalanine. Of the CDR3's DNA, 33 bases were read; they are in frame from base 1.